This TCR beta chain appears in the sequencing data of a study of blood T cell repertoires in COVID-19. Study-level information: Samples representing acute and convalescent COVID-19 were sourced from the United States, Italy and Spain. T cells, B-cell-depleted T cells, or PBMCs supplied cDNA or gDNA.

Original methodology: Quantification of nucleated cells was approximated via reference gene primer amplification. TCRdb's copy holds only in-frame clones and misses some; the assay was immunoSEQ multiplex PCR. The V and J calls and clone size are taken from that table; D and trimming were inferred from the DNA. The sample has 150,000 to 200,000 clones; over 80% are singletons. Trimming took off 0 bases at V and 0 bases at J, with 8 bases between the two ends. This CDR3 is built from 16 residues. CDR1 and CDR2 from the germline V gene are ENHRY and SYGVKD. This clone was seen a handful of times. The clonotype originates from a woman in her fifties or sixties with acute or convalescent COVID-19. Material: peripheral blood. The chain uses TRBV10-3 and TRBJ2-2; D perhaps matches TRBD2 (5 bases). Here the CDR3 reads CAISESASPNTGELFF. As DNA, the CDR3 is TGTGCCATCAGTGAGTCGGCTAGCCCGAACACCGGGGAGCTGTTTTTT.